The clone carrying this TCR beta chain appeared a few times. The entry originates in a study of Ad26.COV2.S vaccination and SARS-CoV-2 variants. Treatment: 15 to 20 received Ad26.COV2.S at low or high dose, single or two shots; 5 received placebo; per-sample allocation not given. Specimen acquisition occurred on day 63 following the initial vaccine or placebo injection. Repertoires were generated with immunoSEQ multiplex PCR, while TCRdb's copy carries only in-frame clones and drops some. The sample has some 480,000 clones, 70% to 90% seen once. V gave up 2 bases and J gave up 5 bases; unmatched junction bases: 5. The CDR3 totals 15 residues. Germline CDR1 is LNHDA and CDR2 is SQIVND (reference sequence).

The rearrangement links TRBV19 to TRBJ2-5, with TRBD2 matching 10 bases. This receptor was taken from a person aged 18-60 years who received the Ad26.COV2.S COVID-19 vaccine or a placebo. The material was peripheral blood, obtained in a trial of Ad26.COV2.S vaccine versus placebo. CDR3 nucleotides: TGTGCCAGTAGTATATCTAGCGGGAGCCGGGAGACCCAGTACTTC. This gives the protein CASSISSGSRETQYF.